The text below deals with one T cell receptor (beta chain). Unique molecular identifiers were incorporated when the TCRbeta library was constructed. TCRdb called the PCR reads again in MiXCR, with one record for every CDR3 protein. The sample gives approximately 210,000 distinct CDR3 sequences, roughly 14% of which show up once; about 13% is in the top ten. This sample is part of a study of T-cell reconstitution after alpha-beta-depleted transplantation in children. The V segment lost 5 bases and the J segment 4 bases; nucleotides outside the gene matches: 7. The germline gives CDR1 GTSNPN, CDR2 SVGIG (reference sequence). This CDR3 contains 13 residues.

This clonotype originated in a human donor who donated a stem cell graft to a child with acute lymphoblastic leukemia. Sequences were derived from PBMCs from the stem cell graft donor, sampled from the stem cell graft. V is TRBV30 and J is TRBJ1-1; 7 bases are a match to TRBD1. The CDR3 coding sequence is TGTGCCTGGCGAATACAGGGGTTCACTGAAGCTTTCTTT. This encodes CAWRIQGFTEAFF. The whole variable domain, remainder taken from reference TRBV30 and TRBJ1-1, is SQTIHQWPATLVQPVGSPLSLECTVEGTSNPNLYWYRQAAGRGLQLLFYSVGIGQISSEVPQNLSASRPQDRQFILSSKKLLLSDSGFYLCAWRIQGFTEAFFGQGTRLTVV.